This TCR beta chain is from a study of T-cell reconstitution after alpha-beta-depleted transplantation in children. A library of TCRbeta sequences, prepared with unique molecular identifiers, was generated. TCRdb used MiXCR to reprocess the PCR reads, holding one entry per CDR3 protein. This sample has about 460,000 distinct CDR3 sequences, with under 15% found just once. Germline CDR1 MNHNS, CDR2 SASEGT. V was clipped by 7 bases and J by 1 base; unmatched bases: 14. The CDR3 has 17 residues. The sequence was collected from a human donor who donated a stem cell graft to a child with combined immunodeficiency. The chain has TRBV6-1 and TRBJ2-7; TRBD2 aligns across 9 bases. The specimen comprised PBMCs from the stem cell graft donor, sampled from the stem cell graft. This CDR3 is CASIGALLSGGSYEQYF. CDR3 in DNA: TGTGCCAGCATTGGGGCCCTACTTAGCGGGGGTTCCTACGAGCAGTACTTC.